A single sample gave rise to the 26 T cell receptor beta chains below, sequenced in a study of blood T cell repertoires in COVID-19. Sequencing used immunoSEQ multiplex PCR; TCRdb keeps in-frame clones, though not all of them. The sample records around 93,000 clones, approximately 88% being singletons. Sequences were obtained from peripheral blood. The receptor set was obtained from a man older than 75 with acute or convalescent COVID-19.

The chain couples TRBV5-6 to TRBJ1-6; the D is unclear. The CDR3 has 16 amino acids. CDR1 is SGHDT, CDR2 YYEEEE, per germline. V lost 4 bases and J lost 9, with 20 bases in between. CDR3: CASSVWVKDFRSPLHF. The DNA of the CDR3 is TGTGCCAGCAGCGTGTGGGTCAAAGACTTTCGTTCACCCCTCCACTTT.

The genes are TRBV24-1 and TRBJ2-1; 10 nucleotides agree with TRBD1. The length of the CDR3 is 16 residues. From germline, CDR1 is KGHDR and CDR2 SFDVKD. The J segment lost 7 bases and the V segment lost 4 bases, leaving 9 bases of the junction unmatched. CDR3 sequence reads: CATSESAGQGRNEQFF. CDR3 nucleotides: TGTGCCACCAGTGAGTCGGCGGGACAGGGGCGGAATGAGCAGTTCTTC.

This chain links TRBV12-3 or TRBV12-4 with TRBJ2-7, with TRBD2 as a possible D gene (5 bases). V shed 8 bases and J shed 4 bases, with 12 bases lying between them. CDR3 length: 12 residues. The DNA of the CDR3 is TGTGCCAGCGCGAGGGAGATATACGAGCAGTACTTC. This codes for CASAREIYEQYF.

The J gene is TRBJ1-2, the V gene TRBV18, with a tentative D call TRBD1 (5 bases). Trimming pared 0 bases from V and 2 bases from J, leaving 7 bases between. This CDR3 is 14 amino acids long. Germline V gene lookup returns CDR1 KGHSH and CDR2 LQKENI. The CDR3, as DNA: TGTGCCAGCTCACCACCGACAGCCAACTATGGCTACACCTTC. Translating it yields CASSPPTANYGYTF.

The chain joins TRBV15 to TRBJ1-1, with D unresolved. V lost 0 bases and J lost 1, with 12 bases in between. CDR3 size: 16 residues. Per germline, CDR1 LNHNV and CDR2 YYDKDF (reference sequence). In nucleotides, the CDR3 is TGTGCCACCAGCAGAGAAGACCACGGAGGGAACACTGAAGCTTTCTTT. Amino acids: CATSREDHGGNTEAFF.

The chain combines TRBV6-5 with TRBJ2-7, with a weak D call TRBD2 (5 bases). The CDR3 spans 12 residues. The germline CDR1 and CDR2 sequences are MNHEY and SVGAGI. Trimming pared 6 bases from V and 7 bases from J, leaving 13 bases between. CDR3 protein: CASRAAVGEQYF. For the CDR3, the DNA is TGTGCCAGCAGAGCGGCTGTGGGGGAGCAGTACTTC.

V is TRBV9 and J is TRBJ2-5, with TRBD1 matching over 8 bases. The length of the CDR3 is 15 residues. Germline values: CDR1 SGDLS, CDR2 YYNGEE. After removal of 2 bases from V and 2 bases from J, the junction contained 5 bases not matched to a gene. DNA of the CDR3: TGTGCCAGCAGCGTCCTACAGGGGGGACAAGAGACCCAGTACTTC. Translating gives CASSVLQGGQETQYF.

The chain links TRBV19 to TRBJ1-4, with TRBD1 identical over 9 bases. Germline V gene lookup returns CDR1 LNHDA and CDR2 SQIVND (reference sequence). Trimming cost V 4 bases and J 8 bases; bases outside gene matches: 5. The CDR3 contains 14 residues. The CDR3 bases are TGTGCCAGTAGTACCGGGACAGGGAAAGAAAAACTGTTTTTT. It yields the protein CASSTGTGKEKLFF.

Points on this clone: Since the CDR3 does not end with the conserved phenylalanine or tryptophan, this likely comes from a read error. The limits of the CDR3 on the DNA are not certain, so only TCRdb's listed CDR3 is given. The chain combines TRBV6-8 with TRBJ1-2; the tabulated D call, TRBD1, remains unverified against the DNA. The germline V gene encodes CDR1 MNHGY and CDR2 SAAAGT. Including both end residues, the CDR3 is 13 amino acids long. The CDR3 loop reads CASSYSKIRTSLL.

The chain employs TRBV29-1 and TRBJ1-1; D remains unclear. Trimming removed 4 bases from V and 1 base from J, with 7 bases in between. The germline V gene has CDR1 SQVTM and CDR2 ANQGSEA. The CDR3 spans 12 residues. The CDR3 DNA reads as TGCAGCGTTGCGAACACGAACACTGAAGCTTTCTTT. It codes for CSVANTNTEAFF.

This clone was counted a single time. The V and J genes are TRBV19 and TRBJ1-5, with D possibly matching TRBD1 (6 bases). Germline loops: CDR1 LNHDA, CDR2 SQIVND (reference sequence). CDR3 length equals 14 residues. Trimming took 7 bases from V and 2 from J, leaving 12 bases between them. The CDR3 DNA sequence: TGTGCCAGTACGAGGACAGTGGGCAATCAGCCCCAGCATTTT. Its translation is CASTRTVGNQPQHF.

The chain couples TRBV5-4 to TRBJ2-3, with 8 positions matching TRBD2. CDR1 is SGHNT, CDR2 YYREEE, per germline (reference sequence). The CDR3 runs 16 residues. V dropped 6 bases and J dropped 6; count of bases not matched to a gene: 15. CDR3: CASIKRVSGDGDTQYF. CDR3 sequence (DNA): TGTGCCAGCATTAAAAGGGTTAGCGGGGATGGGGATACGCAGTATTTT.

This clone was seen a few times. The chain has TRBV7-2 and TRBJ1-2, with 8 bases matching TRBD1. V lost 8 bases to trimming and J lost 4 bases; unmatched junction nucleotides: 15. The CDR3 is 16 residues long. Germline values: CDR1 SGHTA, CDR2 FQGNSA. The DNA of the CDR3 is TGTGCCAGCCTACGGTCTGGACAGGGAACCCTCTATGGCTACACCTTC. Its translation: CASLRSGQGTLYGYTF. Full variable domain (missing parts from reference TRBV7-2 and TRBJ1-2): GAGVSQSPSNKVTEKGKDVELRCDPISGHTALYWYRQSLGQGLEFLIYFQGNSAPDKSGLPSDRFSAERTGGSVSTLTIQRTQQEDSAVYLCASLRSGQGTLYGYTFGSGTRLTVV.

The gene calls are TRBV27 and TRBJ2-3, with 10 bases aligning to TRBD2. Per germline, CDR1 MNHEY and CDR2 SMNVEV (reference sequence). CDR3 length: 16 amino acids. Trimming removed 3 bases from V and 2 bases from J; junction bases left unmatched: 5. The CDR3 spells CASSLGSGRITDTQYF. CDR3 in DNA: TGTGCCAGCAGTTTGGGTAGCGGGAGGATCACAGATACGCAGTATTTT.

The chain uses TRBV20-1 and TRBJ2-7, with TRBD1 identical over 7 bases. Germline V gene lookup returns CDR1 DFQATT and CDR2 SNEGSKA (reference sequence). This CDR3 has 11 residues. CDR3 sequence: CRASQGDEQYF. The CDR3 DNA sequence: TGCAGAGCCAGTCAGGGGGACGAGCAGTACTTC.

The chain employs TRBV7-2 and TRBJ1-4; 8 bases are shared with TRBD1. Per germline, CDR1 SGHTA and CDR2 FQGNSA. This CDR3 is built from 15 residues. The V segment lost 5 bases and the J segment 5 bases; nucleotides outside the gene matches: 7. The CDR3 protein is CASSPGGRRNEKLFF. The CDR3 DNA follows: TGTGCCAGCAGCCCAGGGGGCAGGAGGAATGAAAAACTGTTTTTT.

The chain joins TRBV7-9 to TRBJ1-1; maybe TRBD1 (6 bases). Germline CDR1 SEHNR, CDR2 FQNEAQ (reference sequence). CDR3 size: 15 residues. V was cut by 3 bases and J by 6 bases, with 17 bases left in between. The CDR3: CASSFEQGSGAEAFF. The CDR3 region has the DNA TGTGCCAGCAGCTTCGAACAGGGTTCGGGCGCTGAAGCTTTCTTT. Combining the CDR3 with reference TRBV7-9 and TRBJ1-1 gives the whole variable domain DTGVSQNPRHKITKRGQNVTFRCDPISEHNRLYWYRQTLGQGPEFLTYFQNEAQLEKSRLLSDRFSAERPKGSFSTLEIQRTEQGDSAMYLCASSFEQGSGAEAFFGQGTRLTVV.

This sequence joins TRBV5-6 and TRBJ2-6, with 8 bases matching TRBD1. Per germline, CDR1 SGHDT and CDR2 YYEEEE. The CDR3 totals 18 residues. Unmatched junction bases numbered 9, after V lost 4 bases and J lost 0 bases. For the CDR3, the DNA is TGTGCCAGCAGCCCATGGGGACAGGCCTTCTCTGGGGCCAACGTCCTGACTTTC. Protein: CASSPWGQAFSGANVLTF.

The chain uses TRBV7-2 and TRBJ1-2, with no clear D. Trimming shortened V by 6 bases and J by 8 bases, and 16 bases separated the two germline ends. Germline V gene sequence: CDR1 SGHTA, CDR2 FQGNSA. The CDR3 contains 13 residues. The CDR3 sequence: CASSSVVLRGYTF. Here the CDR3 DNA reads TGTGCCAGCAGTTCCGTAGTCCTCCGAGGCTACACCTTC.

This sequence joins TRBV18 and TRBJ2-3; 7 nucleotides match TRBD1. J gave up 0 bases and V 3 bases, and 6 bases lay outside the gene matches. This CDR3 contains 16 residues. Germline V gives CDR1 KGHSH, CDR2 LQKENI. CDR3 in DNA: TGTGCCAGCTCACCTTACGGACAGGCTAGCACAGATACGCAGTATTTT. It is translated as CASSPYGQASTDTQYF.

The rearrangement joins TRBV10-1 to TRBJ2-7; 9 nucleotides match TRBD1. V gave up 5 bases and J gave up 5 bases; unmatched junction bases: 7. The CDR3 is 14 amino acids. Germline V gives CDR1 WNHNN, CDR2 SYGVQD (reference sequence). This CDR3 reads CASSFGTGIHEQYF. The CDR3 DNA is TGCGCCAGCAGTTTTGGGACAGGGATCCACGAGCAGTACTTC.

V is TRBV11-1 and J is TRBJ1-1; D is ambiguous. This CDR3 is built from 15 residues. The V gene lost 5 bases and the J gene lost 0 bases, with 13 bases spanning the gap. Germline CDR1 reads SGHAT; CDR2 reads FQDESV (reference sequence). The DNA of the CDR3 is TGTGCCAGCAGCCCGGAGGCGTTTTTGAACACTGAAGCTTTCTTT. Translating it yields CASSPEAFLNTEAFF.

The chain uses TRBV5-1 and TRBJ2-7, with 10 nucleotides matching TRBD1. Germline V gene lookup returns CDR1 SGHRS and CDR2 YFSETQ. The CDR3 covers 14 residues. V shed 3 bases and J 3 bases; nucleotides not matched to a gene: 3. CDR3 DNA: TGCGCCAGCAGCTCGACAGGGGGCAACTACGAGCAGTACTTC. It translates to CASSSTGGNYEQYF.

This chain links TRBV3-1 (or the pseudogene TRBV3-2) with TRBJ2-2, with 8 positions matching TRBD1. The germline V gene encodes CDR1 LGHDT and CDR2 YNNKEL (reference sequence). The CDR3 is 16 amino acids. V trimming: 3 bases; J trimming: 2 bases; junction bases outside the gene matches: 5. The CDR3 sequence is CASSHWTGINTGELFF. DNA for the CDR3: TGTGCCAGCAGCCACTGGACAGGGATAAACACCGGGGAGCTGTTTTTT.

The genes are TRBV28 and TRBJ1-1; 9 bases are shared with TRBD1. The CDR3 totals 17 residues. CDR1 and CDR2 (germline): MDHEN, SYDVKM. The J segment lost 0 bases and the V segment lost 1 base, leaving 6 bases of the junction unmatched. The CDR3 loop is CASSLSTGGGMNTEAFF. The CDR3 nucleotides are TGTGCCAGCAGTTTATCCACAGGGGGCGGAATGAACACTGAAGCTTTCTTT.

V gene TRBV27 combines with J gene TRBJ2-3, with 7 bases that match TRBD2. The germline V gene has CDR1 MNHEY and CDR2 SMNVEV (reference sequence). V was pared by 3 bases and J by 3 bases, with 12 bases of the junction left unmatched. This CDR3 spans 17 amino acids. CDR3 nucleotides: TGTGCCAGCAGTTTCCTCCTCTCGCCAGCGGGAACAGATACGCAGTATTTT. Translating gives CASSFLLSPAGTDTQYF.